These 18 T cell receptor beta chains came from one sample sequenced in a study of post-analysis software for immune sequencing data. Their specific antigens are unknown. Whole-study results and caveats: A few TRBV segments were significantly more frequent in patients than in controls. TRBV5-6, TRBV5-1 and TRBV20-1 were among these segments.

Unique molecular identifiers were built into the TCR beta cDNA libraries. TCRdb recomputed calls from the PCR reads with MiXCR, one row per CDR3 protein. Of hundreds of thousands of distinct CDR3 sequences listed, approximately 57% are singletons. The source material was blood. Source of these receptors: a girl aged 5-17 years with multiple sclerosis.

This clonotype has more than one count but fewer than ten. The gene calls are TRBV20-1 and TRBJ2-1; 9 bases are a match to TRBD2. The trim removed 0 bases at V and 2 bases at J, leaving 2 bases unmatched. CDR1 and CDR2 from the germline V gene are DFQATT and SNEGSKA (reference sequence). This CDR3 spans 15 amino acids. The CDR3: CSAREPSGAYNEQFF. CDR3 bases: TGCAGTGCTAGAGAACCTAGCGGGGCCTACAATGAGCAGTTCTTC.

V gene TRBV7-6 combines with J gene TRBJ1-1; TRBD1 agrees at 8 bases. Germline loops: CDR1 SGHVS, CDR2 FNYEAQ. J lost 4 bases, V lost 5 bases, and 6 bases had no gene match. This CDR3 spans 14 amino acids. CDR3 nucleotide sequence: TGTGCCAGCAGCCCCCGACAGGGGACCACTGAAGCTTTCTTT. It specifies CASSPRQGTTEAFF.

Only a few counts were recorded for this clonotype. The chain joins TRBV5-1 to TRBJ1-2, with 7 bases that match TRBD1. V was clipped by 4 bases and J by 0 bases; unmatched bases: 6. The CDR3 runs to 15 residues. Germline assignment: CDR1 SGHRS and CDR2 YFSETQ. CDR3 DNA: TGCGCCAGCAGCGGACAAGGGACAGCTAACTATGGCTACACCTTC. It specifies CASSGQGTANYGYTF. The full variable domain, in which reference TRBV5-1 and TRBJ1-2 provide the parts outside the CDR3, is KAGVTQTPRYLIKTRGQQVTLSCSPISGHRSVSWYQQTPGQGLQFLFEYFSETQRNKGNFPGRFSGRQFSNSRSEMNVSTLELGDSALYLCASSGQGTANYGYTFGSGTRLTVV.

The table lists this clonotype with a few counts. This rearrangement joins TRBV29-1 to TRBJ1-1, with D perhaps TRBD1 (5 bases). The length of the CDR3 is 13 residues. V lost 5 bases and J lost 0, with 10 bases in between. CDR1 is SQVTM, CDR2 ANQGSEA, per germline. CDR3 region: CSVPGTLNTEAFF. CDR3 sequence (DNA): TGCAGCGTTCCCGGGACCCTGAACACTGAAGCTTTCTTT.

The chain uses TRBV29-1 and TRBJ2-5, with D perhaps being TRBD1 or TRBD2 (5 bases each). V was pared by 3 bases and J by 2 bases, with 10 bases between. Per germline, CDR1 SQVTM and CDR2 ANQGSEA. The CDR3 runs 13 residues. The CDR3: CSVEGRTQETQYF. CDR3 coding DNA: TGCAGCGTTGAGGGACGTACTCAAGAGACCCAGTACTTC.

The gene calls are TRBV10-3 and TRBJ1-4, with D perhaps matching TRBD1 (5 bases). V was clipped by 10 bases and J by 2 bases, with 20 bases between them. CDR1 is ENHRY, CDR2 SYGVKD, per germline. There are 16 residues in the CDR3. The CDR3 is CATAAGGIATNEKLFF. Here the CDR3 DNA reads TGTGCCACCGCCGCGGGGGGAATTGCGACTAATGAAAAACTGTTTTTT.

Regarding this clonotype: A read error is likely, as this CDR3 ends without the conserved phenylalanine or tryptophan. CDR3 bases: TGTGCCAGCAGCTTAGAGGGGTCGAGGGGTTACCTAGCCAAAAACATTCAGTACTCC. Translation: CASSLEGSRGYLAKNIQYS. The chain couples TRBV7-8 to TRBJ2-4, with D perhaps assigned TRBD1 or TRBD2 (5 bases each). V gave up 1 base and J gave up 0 bases, with 19 bases separating them. CDR1 and CDR2 from the germline V gene are SGHVS and FQNEAQ. The CDR3 runs 19 residues.

The CDR3 loop is CASSQVRQVEQYF. For the CDR3, the DNA is TGCGCCAGCAGCCAAGTTCGACAGGTCGAGCAGTACTTC. V and J are TRBV4-1 and TRBJ2-5, with D perhaps matching TRBD1 (6 bases). The J call is uncertain, as TRBJ2-7 better fits the DNA end. The germline gives CDR1 MGHRA, CDR2 YSYEKL. The CDR3 has 13 amino acids.

In nucleotides, the CDR3 is TGTGCCAGCAGCCGGGACGCCGCCTACGAGCAGTACTTC. This sequence encodes CASSRDAAYEQYF. This chain connects TRBV3-1 to TRBJ2-7; D might be TRBD1 or TRBD2, each matching 5 bases. This CDR3 contains 13 residues. V was clipped by 4 bases and J by 2 bases, with 9 bases between them. In germline, CDR1 is LGHDT, CDR2 YNNKEL (reference sequence).

This clonotype has more than one count but fewer than ten. This chain links TRBV5-5 with TRBJ2-3, with 11 positions matching TRBD2. Germline CDR1 is SGHKS and CDR2 is YYEKEE (reference sequence). With 2 bases clipped from V and 1 base from J, the junction kept 18 bases outside the gene matches. This CDR3 is 21 amino acids long. The CDR3 spells CASSFSPGTGLAGARTDTQYF. CDR3 in DNA: TGTGCCAGCAGCTTCTCGCCGGGGACAGGACTAGCGGGCGCCCGCACAGATACGCAGTATTTT.

The rearrangement uses TRBV5-5 and TRBJ2-1; 8 bases map to TRBD2. Germline CDR1 SGHKS, CDR2 YYEKEE (reference sequence). The CDR3 runs to 17 residues. Trimming cost V 4 bases and J 3 bases; bases outside gene matches: 12. Here the CDR3 DNA reads TGTGCCAGCAGCGATGTGGGTAGCGGGGTAATCTACAATGAGCAGTTCTTC. This encodes CASSDVGSGVIYNEQFF.

The gene calls are TRBV13 and TRBJ2-1; D is possibly TRBD2 (5 bases). CDR1 PRHDT and CDR2 FYEKMQ come from the germline V gene (reference sequence). CDR3 length: 13 amino acids. The V and J ends lost 2 bases and 7 bases respectively, with 9 bases between them. The chain's CDR3 is CASSLLGVNEQFF. CDR3 DNA: TGTGCCAGCAGCTTACTGGGAGTGAATGAGCAGTTCTTC.

This clonotype has a handful of counts. This sequence joins TRBV20-1 and TRBJ1-1; 10 nucleotides line up with TRBD1. Germline values: CDR1 DFQATT, CDR2 SNEGSKA (reference sequence). CDR3 length: 14 amino acids. V lost 6 bases and J lost 5; bases outside the gene matches: 9. The CDR3 DNA follows: TGCAGTGCCCAAGACAGGGGGCTCGTAACTGAAGCTTTCTTT. Translation gives CSAQDRGLVTEAFF.

The V call is TRBV7-9, the J call TRBJ2-7, with D possibly TRBD2 on 7 matching bases. The ends were cut back, 1 base at V and 7 bases at J, with 26 bases in the middle. Germline CDR1 is SEHNR and CDR2 is FQNEAQ (reference sequence). The CDR3 has 18 amino acids. In nucleotides, the CDR3 is TGTGCCAGCAGCTTAGATCGTTTGGGGGGGCCGACGATAGGGGAGCAGTACTTC. It translates to CASSLDRLGGPTIGEQYF.

V gene TRBV27 combines with J gene TRBJ2-2; D is unclear. CDR3 length: 15 amino acids. Germline V gene sequence: CDR1 MNHEY, CDR2 SMNVEV (reference sequence). Between the trimmed V and J ends, which lost 1 base and 4 bases, there was a span of 10 bases. CDR3 nucleotide sequence: TGTGCCAGCAGTTTATACCTTAGCAGCACCGGGGAGCTGTTTTTT. This translates into CASSLYLSSTGELFF.

The chain employs TRBV9 and TRBJ2-2; D is possibly TRBD1 or TRBD2 (5 bases each). Germline V lookup: CDR1 SGDLS, CDR2 YYNGEE. The CDR3 is 14 residues long. With 5 bases removed from V and 9 bases from J, the gap between germline ends came to 17 bases. The CDR3 loop is CASSLGPQSWELFF. The CDR3 bases are TGTGCCAGCAGTCTGGGACCTCAAAGCTGGGAGCTGTTTTTT.

The genes are TRBV7-9 and TRBJ2-5, with 13 nucleotides matching TRBD2. Germline V gene lookup returns CDR1 SEHNR and CDR2 FQNEAQ (reference sequence). J gave up 10 bases and V 5 bases, and 10 bases lay outside the gene matches. This CDR3 spans 15 amino acids. CDR3 DNA: TGTGCCAGCAGCCCAAGGACTAGCGGGGGACCCGTCCAGTACTTC. Its protein is CASSPRTSGGPVQYF.

The chain's CDR3 is CASSPPGRYEQYF. The CDR3 DNA reads as TGTGCCAGCAGCCCCCCGGGTCGTTACGAGCAGTACTTC. The chain recombines TRBV7-9 with TRBJ2-7; no reliable D call. The germline V and J ends were trimmed by 5 bases and 4 bases, with 12 bases remaining between them. Germline V gene lookup returns CDR1 SEHNR and CDR2 FQNEAQ (reference sequence). There are 13 residues in the CDR3.